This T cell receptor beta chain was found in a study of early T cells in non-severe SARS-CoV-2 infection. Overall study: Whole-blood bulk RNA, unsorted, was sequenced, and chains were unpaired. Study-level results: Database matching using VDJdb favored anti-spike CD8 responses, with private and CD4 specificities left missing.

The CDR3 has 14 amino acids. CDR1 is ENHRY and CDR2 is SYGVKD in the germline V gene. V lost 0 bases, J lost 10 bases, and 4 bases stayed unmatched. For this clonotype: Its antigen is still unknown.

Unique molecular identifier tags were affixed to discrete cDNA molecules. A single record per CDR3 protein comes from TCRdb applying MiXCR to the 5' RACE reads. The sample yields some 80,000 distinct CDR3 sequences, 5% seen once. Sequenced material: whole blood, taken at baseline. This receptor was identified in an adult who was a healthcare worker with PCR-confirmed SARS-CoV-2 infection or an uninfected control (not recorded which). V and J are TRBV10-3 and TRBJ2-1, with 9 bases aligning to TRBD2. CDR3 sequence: CAISESSGRNEQFF. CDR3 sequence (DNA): TGTGCCATCAGTGAGTCTAGCGGGAGAAACGAGCAGTTCTTC.